This T cell receptor (beta chain) was identified in a study of T cell repertoires in cytomegalovirus infection. In the study overall: CMV infection plus the matching HLA type was flagged by public TCR beta signatures. Regarding the study as a whole: The study found HLA-C-restricted CMV-specific TCR beta clonotypes dominating the ex vivo response.

The CDR3 contains 14 residues. V lost 10 bases and J 0 bases, leaving 13 bases between the germline ends. Germline CDR1 and CDR2: MNHEY and SMNVEV (reference sequence). TCRdb passed the reads through MiXCR, listing each CDR3 protein once. The data show hundreds of thousands of distinct CDR3 sequences, with 32% seen just once and 9.5% to 15% held by the top ten. Concerning this clonotype itself: Its antigen is as yet unknown.

The rearrangement links TRBV27 to TRBJ2-1; perhaps D is TRBD1 or TRBD2 (5 bases each). Sample: cultured CD8+ T cells from PBMCs, taken from culture after CMV antigen stimulation. The clonotype was recovered from a human donor in good health (CMV status not recorded). Some clones in this sample may be carry-over from other donors' samples. CDR3 amino acids: CATQRGSSYNEQFF. As DNA, the CDR3 is TGTGCCACTCAGAGGGGAAGCTCCTACAATGAGCAGTTCTTC.